What follows are 14 T cell receptor beta chains derived from one specimen sequenced in a study of T cells after yellow fever vaccination. From the 5' RACE reads, TCRdb called clonotypes with MiXCR, one entry per CDR3 protein. The profile shows about 580,000 distinct CDR3 sequences, approximately 16% of them singletons. The sample in question was PBMCs, obtained 5 to 6 days after the first yellow fever vaccination. These receptors all stem from a man between 18 and 35 years old who received the YFV17D yellow fever vaccine.

The sample holds a few counts of this clonotype. This chain connects TRBV7-3 to TRBJ1-1, with 7 bases aligning to TRBD1. From germline, CDR1 is SGHTA and CDR2 FQGTGA. V was clipped by 5 bases and J by 6 bases; unmatched bases: 0. The CDR3 totals 11 residues. The chain's CDR3 is CASSTGAEAFF. In DNA, the CDR3 is TGTGCCAGCAGCACAGGGGCTGAAGCTTTCTTT.

This clonotype came up a few times. The chain joins TRBV5-1 to TRBJ2-6, with 7 positions matching TRBD1. Germline V CDR1 and CDR2: SGHRS, YFSETQ. CDR3 size: 17 residues. The V and J ends lost 4 bases and 0 bases, in that order; junction bases with no gene match: 7. CDR3 sequence: CASSLGQDLSGANVLTF. The DNA of the CDR3 is TGCGCCAGCAGCCTAGGACAGGACCTCTCTGGGGCCAACGTCCTGACTTTC.

The chain uses TRBV10-3 and TRBJ1-1, with D tentatively TRBD1 (5 bases). Trimming cost V 4 bases and J 1 base, with 7 bases left between them. CDR1 ENHRY and CDR2 SYGVKD come from the germline V gene. This CDR3 spans 13 amino acids. The CDR3 nucleotides read TGTGCCATCAGTGGGGACCCGAACACTGAAGCTTTCTTT. This gives the protein CAISGDPNTEAFF.

The rearrangement uses TRBV11-2 and TRBJ2-5, with D possibly being TRBD1 (6 bases). CDR1 SGHAT and CDR2 FQNNGV come from the germline V gene. V shed 2 bases and J shed 5 bases, with 12 bases lying between them. This CDR3 spans 14 amino acids. CDR3 nucleotide sequence: TGTGCCAGCAGCTTAAGACAGGATCTGGAGACCCAGTACTTC. Translated: CASSLRQDLETQYF.

This clonotype was found a few times. The chain recombines TRBV7-2 with TRBJ2-7, with D possibly matching TRBD2 (5 bases). The V end lost 0 bases, the J end lost 3 bases, and 12 bases lay between the germline ends. The CDR3 totals 15 residues. The germline V gene has CDR1 SGHTA and CDR2 FQGNSA. CDR3 in DNA: TGTGCCAGCAGCTTAGCCCCTGCGGGTAACTACGAGCAGTACTTC. Translation gives CASSLAPAGNYEQYF.

Many counts were recorded for this clonotype. The chain uses TRBV11-1 and TRBJ1-2; possible D gene TRBD1, 6 bases. CDR1 SGHAT and CDR2 FQDESV come from the germline V gene (reference sequence). Trimming took 4 bases from V and 0 from J, leaving 12 bases between them. There are 15 residues in the CDR3. CDR3 coding DNA: TGTGCCAGCAGCTCCCTCAGGGACACTAACTATGGCTACACCTTC. This sequence encodes CASSSLRDTNYGYTF.

This clonotype has a handful of counts. The rearrangement joins TRBV5-1 to TRBJ2-7; D unclear. CDR1 is SGHRS and CDR2 is YFSETQ in the germline V gene. There are 12 residues in the CDR3. V lost 0 bases, J lost 7 bases, and 8 bases lay in between. DNA of the CDR3: TGCGCCAGCAGCTTGGACTTGCGGGAGCAGTACTTC. It specifies CASSLDLREQYF.

The chain joins TRBV18 to TRBJ2-1; D uncertain. The V end was cut by 1 base, the J end by 2 bases, with 12 bases between. The CDR3 runs 16 residues. Per the germline V gene, CDR1 is KGHSH and CDR2 is LQKENI. DNA for the CDR3: TGTGCCAGCTCACCACTGATCCCCGAAACCTACAATGAGCAGTTCTTC. The encoded protein is CASSPLIPETYNEQFF.

The rearrangement joins TRBV6-1 to TRBJ2-2; 12 bases align to TRBD2. J gave up 5 bases and V 5 bases, and 12 bases lay outside the gene matches. Germline V gene lookup returns CDR1 MNHNS and CDR2 SASEGT. The CDR3 covers 18 residues. In DNA form, the CDR3 reads TGTGCCAGCAGTAGATCTAGCGGGGGGGCCTTTTTTACCGGGGAGCTGTTTTTT. Translation: CASSRSSGGAFFTGELFF.

V is TRBV7-9 and J is TRBJ2-3; 8 nucleotides agree with TRBD1. Trimming at V came to 5 bases and at J to 4 bases, leaving 8 bases not matched to a gene. The CDR3 loop spans 15 amino acids. Germline V gene data show CDR1 as SEHNR and CDR2 as FQNEAQ (reference sequence). The CDR3 sequence is CASSGALQGADTQYF. The DNA of the CDR3 is TGTGCCAGCAGCGGCGCCCTACAGGGGGCAGATACGCAGTATTTT.

This clonotype has only a few counts. The chain joins TRBV7-2 to TRBJ2-2; no firm D call. Germline V gene sequence: CDR1 SGHTA, CDR2 FQGNSA. The CDR3 is 12 amino acids. The V end was cut by 8 bases, the J end by 6 bases, with 10 bases between. CDR3 bases: TGTGCCAGCGGCGCTAGTCCCGGGGAGCTGTTTTTT. As protein: CASGASPGELFF.

V gene TRBV19 combines with J gene TRBJ1-1; unclear D gene. Germline V gives CDR1 LNHDA, CDR2 SQIVND (reference sequence). The V gene lost 5 bases and the J gene lost 11 bases, with 15 bases spanning the gap. The CDR3 spans 12 residues. The CDR3 sequence: CASSSFRGEAFF. The CDR3 nucleotides read TGTGCCAGTAGTTCTTTTCGGGGTGAGGCTTTCTTT.

The chain recombines TRBV6-2 or TRBV6-3 with TRBJ2-3; 8 positions match TRBD1. Germline CDR1 MNHEY, CDR2 SVGEGT. The CDR3 runs to 20 residues. The V and J ends lost 0 bases and 1 base, in that order; junction bases with no gene match: 15. CDR3 region: CASSYSSPNRDRIGTDTQYF. DNA for the CDR3: TGTGCCAGCAGTTACTCTTCCCCCAACCGGGACAGGATCGGCACAGATACGCAGTATTTT.

V gene TRBV27 combines with J gene TRBJ2-5; maybe TRBD2 (6 bases). V dropped 2 bases and J dropped 5 bases, with 15 bases sitting between them. In germline, CDR1 is MNHEY, CDR2 SMNVEV (reference sequence). The CDR3 length is 15 residues. CDR3 region: CASSLVAATRETQYF. The CDR3 bases are TGTGCCAGCAGTTTAGTAGCGGCCACCAGGGAGACCCAGTACTTC.